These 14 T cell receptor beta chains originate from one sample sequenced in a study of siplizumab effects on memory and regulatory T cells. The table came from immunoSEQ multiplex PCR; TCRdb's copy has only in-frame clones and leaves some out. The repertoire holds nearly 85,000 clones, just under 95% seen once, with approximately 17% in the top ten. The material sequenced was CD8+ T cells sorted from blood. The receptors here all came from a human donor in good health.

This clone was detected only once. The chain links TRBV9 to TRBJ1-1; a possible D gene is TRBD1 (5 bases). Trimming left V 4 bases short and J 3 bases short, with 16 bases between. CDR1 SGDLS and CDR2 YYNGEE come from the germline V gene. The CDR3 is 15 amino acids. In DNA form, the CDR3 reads TGTGCCAGCAGCCCCCGTGGGGGTTTGGACACTGAAGCTTTCTTT. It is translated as CASSPRGGLDTEAFF.

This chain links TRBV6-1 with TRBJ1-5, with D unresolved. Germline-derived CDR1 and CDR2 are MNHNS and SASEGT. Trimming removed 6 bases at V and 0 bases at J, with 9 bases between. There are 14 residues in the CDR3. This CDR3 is CASSKLYSNQPQHF. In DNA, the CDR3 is TGTGCCAGCAGCAAGTTATATAGCAATCAGCCCCAGCATTTT.

The CDR3 is CASSIVLGTDEQYF. Here the CDR3 DNA reads TGTGCCAGTAGTATAGTTTTGGGGACGGACGAGCAGTACTTC. The rearrangement links TRBV19 to TRBJ2-7; D possibly matches TRBD1 or TRBD2 (5 bases each). V was clipped by 1 base and J by 5 bases, with 12 bases between them. Germline CDR1 and CDR2: LNHDA and SQIVND (reference sequence). This CDR3 is built from 14 residues.

CDR3 in amino acids: CASSSGGADTQYF. The CDR3 DNA sequence: TGTGCCAGCAGCTCTGGGGGGGCAGATACGCAGTATTTT. V is TRBV7-3 and J is TRBJ2-3, with 7 bases identical to TRBD2. The CDR3 covers 13 residues. Trimming at V came to 4 bases and at J to 4 bases, leaving 2 bases not matched to a gene. Germline CDR1 and CDR2: SGHTA and FQGTGA.

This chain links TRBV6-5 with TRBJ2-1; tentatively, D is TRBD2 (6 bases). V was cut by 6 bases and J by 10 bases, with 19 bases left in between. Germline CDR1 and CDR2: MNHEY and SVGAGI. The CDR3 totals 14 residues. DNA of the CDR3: TGTGCCAGCAGCCTACGGTCGGGAGTCGACGAGCAGTTCTTC. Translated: CASSLRSGVDEQFF.

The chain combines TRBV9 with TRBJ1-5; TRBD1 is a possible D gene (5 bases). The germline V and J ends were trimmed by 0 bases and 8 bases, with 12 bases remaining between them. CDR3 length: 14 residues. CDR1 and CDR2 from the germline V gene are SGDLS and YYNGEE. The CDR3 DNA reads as TGTGCCAGCAGCGTAGATTGGGGGATGGAGCCCCAGCATTTT. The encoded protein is CASSVDWGMEPQHF.

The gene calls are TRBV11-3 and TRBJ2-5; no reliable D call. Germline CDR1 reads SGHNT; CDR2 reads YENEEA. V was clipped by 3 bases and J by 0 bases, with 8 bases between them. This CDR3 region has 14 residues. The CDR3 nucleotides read TGTGCCAGCAGCTTGGATCAGTACCAAGAGACCCAGTACTTC. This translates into CASSLDQYQETQYF.

This CDR3 is CASSDGSGEYNEQFF. In nucleotides, the CDR3 is TGTGCCAGCAGTGACGGTAGCGGGGAATACAATGAGCAGTTCTTC. V is TRBV6-4 and J is TRBJ2-1; 8 nucleotides align to TRBD2. This CDR3 has 15 amino acids. V trimming: 2 bases; J trimming: 4 bases; junction bases outside the gene matches: 4. Germline V lookup: CDR1 MRHNA, CDR2 SNTAGT.

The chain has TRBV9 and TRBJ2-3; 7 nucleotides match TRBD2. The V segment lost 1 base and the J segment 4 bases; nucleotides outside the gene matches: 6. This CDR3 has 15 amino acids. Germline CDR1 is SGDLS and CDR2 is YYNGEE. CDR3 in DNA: TGTGCCAGCAGCGTATCGAAGGGAGGGGCAGATACGCAGTATTTT. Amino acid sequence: CASSVSKGGADTQYF.

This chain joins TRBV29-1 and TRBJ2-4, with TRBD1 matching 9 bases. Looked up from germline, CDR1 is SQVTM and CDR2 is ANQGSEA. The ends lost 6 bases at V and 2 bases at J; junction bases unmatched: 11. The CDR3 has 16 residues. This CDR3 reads CSVAPTGGITKNIQYF. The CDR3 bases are TGCAGCGTCGCACCAACAGGGGGCATCACCAAAAACATTCAGTACTTC.

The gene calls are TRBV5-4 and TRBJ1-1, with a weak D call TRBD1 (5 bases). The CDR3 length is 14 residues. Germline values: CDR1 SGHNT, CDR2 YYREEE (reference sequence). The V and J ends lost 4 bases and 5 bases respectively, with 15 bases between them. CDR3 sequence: CASSLGTSGTEAFF. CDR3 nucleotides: TGTGCCAGCAGCCTGGGGACCTCGGGGACTGAAGCTTTCTTT. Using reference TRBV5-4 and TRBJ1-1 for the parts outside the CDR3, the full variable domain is ETGVTQSPTHLIKTRGQQVTLRCSSQSGHNTVSWYQQALGQGPQFIFQYYREEENGRGNFPPRFSGLQFPNYSSELNVNALELDDSALYLCASSLGTSGTEAFFGQGTRLTVV.

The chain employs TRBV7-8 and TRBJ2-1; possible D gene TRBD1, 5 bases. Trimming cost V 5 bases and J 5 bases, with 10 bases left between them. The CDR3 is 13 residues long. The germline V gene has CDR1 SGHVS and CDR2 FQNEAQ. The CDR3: CASSIDRHNEQFF. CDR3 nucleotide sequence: TGTGCCAGCAGCATCGACAGACACAATGAGCAGTTCTTC.

CDR3 sequence: CASSQRMRQNSYNEQFF. DNA of the CDR3: TGTGCCAGCAGTCAAAGGATGCGACAGAACTCCTACAATGAGCAGTTCTTC. This chain links TRBV27 with TRBJ2-1; a possible D gene is TRBD1 (5 bases). CDR3 length: 17 residues. Per germline, CDR1 MNHEY and CDR2 SMNVEV (reference sequence). Trimming stripped 5 bases from V and 0 bases from J, with 17 bases between.

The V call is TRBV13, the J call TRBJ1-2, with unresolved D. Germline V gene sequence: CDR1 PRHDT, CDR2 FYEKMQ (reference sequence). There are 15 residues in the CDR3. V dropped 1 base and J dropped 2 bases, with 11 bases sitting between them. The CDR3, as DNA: TGTGCCAGCAGCTTAGCTCTCACACAGAACTATGGCTACACCTTC. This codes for CASSLALTQNYGYTF.